This T cell receptor beta chain is drawn from a study of vaccination and CD4 T cells after COVID-19. Study in general: A vaccine, either BNT162b2 or mRNA-1273, was given to participants in two doses. Investigators stimulated cells with overlapping spike peptides drawn from SARS-CoV-2, HCoV-NL63, HCoV-OC43 and HCoV-229E. In the control cultures, a CEFX pool, an HIV-1 Nef pool, or no peptide was supplied.

The Oncomine TCR Beta short-read assay sequenced DNA from cultured CD4+ T cells. Each CDR3 protein is one row after TCRdb ran MiXCR on the PCR reads. The profile covers about 18,000 distinct CDR3 sequences, with approximately 51% appearing a single time and approximately 7% taken by the ten largest. Treatment of the sample: roughly 10-day PBMC culture with coronavirus spike peptide pools or control peptides (ViraFEST assay). As for this clonotype: Its antigen is currently unknown.

What was sequenced was CD4+ T cells from blood, cultured in vitro. The clonotype was recovered from a human donor who had recovered from COVID-19.

CDR3 sequence: CASSRLGGAVTGELFF. The CDR3 DNA reads as TGTGCCAGCAGCCGATTGGGGGGGGCGGTCACCGGGGAGCTGTTTTTT. The V gene is TRBV7-9, the J gene TRBJ2-2, with D perhaps matching TRBD2 (7 bases). Germline loops: CDR1 SEHNR, CDR2 FQNEAQ (reference sequence). The CDR3 is 16 residues long. V was clipped by 5 bases and J by 4 bases, with 17 bases between them. The full variable domain, completed using reference TRBV7-9 and TRBJ2-2, is DTGVSQNPRHKITKRGQNVTFRCDPISEHNRLYWYRQTLGQGPEFLTYFQNEAQLEKSRLLSDRFSAERPKGSFSTLEIQRTEQGDSAMYLCASSRLGGAVTGELFFGEGSRLTVL.